Listed below are T cell receptor beta chains from one sample, sequenced in a study of blood T cells in healthy people across ages. TCRdb ran MiXCR on the 5' RACE reads and lists one entry per CDR3 protein. The sample has hundreds of thousands of distinct CDR3 sequences, roughly 25% seen once. A further study also used this sample, focusing on T cells of mothers and their children.

The sequencing input was blood. The receptor set was obtained from a boy aged 5 to 17 in good health. Both conserved end residues are part of each CDR3. D genes are given only for firm matches. Not all rows give a size; the values are once, few, many and, for expanded clones, a class.

CDR3aa,CDR3nt,j_gene,d_gene,v_gene,abundance
CASSQLAGAPCNEQFF,TGTGCCAGCAGCCAATTAGCGGGGGCACCCTGCAATGAGCAGTTCTTC,TRBJ2-1,TRBD2,TRBV14,few
CASSFVALGEQFF,TGTGCCAGCAGTTTTGTAGCCCTCGGGGAGCAGTTCTTC,TRBJ2-1,.,TRBV12-3/TRBV12-4,.
CASTTDGGLINTGELFF,TGTGCCAGCACCACCGATGGGGGGCTCATAAACACCGGGGAGCTGTTTTTT,TRBJ2-2,.,TRBV11-2,.
CASSYGQGSLSYEQYF,TGTGCCAGCAGTTACGGACAGGGTTCCCTCTCCTACGAGCAGTACTTC,TRBJ2-7,TRBD1,TRBV6-5,few
CASSSDAFGSDEQYF,TGTGCCAGCAGTTCCGATGCTTTTGGGAGTGACGAGCAGTACTTC,TRBJ2-7,.,TRBV12-3/TRBV12-4,few
CASSSQTGADTQYF,TGTGCCAGCAGCTCGCAAACAGGGGCAGATACGCAGTATTTT,TRBJ2-3,TRBD1,TRBV7-3,.
CASSQDGAAPTTQYF,TGTGCCAGCAGCCAAGATGGGGCGGCGCCGACCACGCAGTATTTT,TRBJ2-3,.,TRBV4-2,.
CSARDPASGGNEQFF,TGCAGTGCTAGAGATCCAGCTAGCGGGGGGAATGAGCAGTTCTTC,TRBJ2-1,TRBD2,TRBV20-1,.
CSAEGTGVPDEQFF,TGCAGCGCCGAGGGGACAGGGGTTCCCGATGAGCAGTTCTTC,TRBJ2-1,TRBD1,TRBV29-1,.
CASSLGLTSGRVNEQFF,TGCGCCAGCAGCCTAGGCCTGACTAGCGGGAGGGTCAATGAGCAGTTCTTC,TRBJ2-1,TRBD2,TRBV4-1,.
CASSHRDGDSEQYF,TGTGCCAGCAGCCACCGGGACGGGGATTCCGAGCAGTACTTC,TRBJ2-7,.,TRBV7-9,few
CASSLFPEGPVNEQFF,TGTGCCAGCAGTTTATTCCCGGAGGGCCCTGTAAATGAGCAGTTCTTC,TRBJ2-1,.,TRBV27,.
CASSQEWDNLYNEQFF,TGCGCCAGCAGCCAAGAGTGGGACAATCTGTACAATGAGCAGTTCTTC,TRBJ2-1,.,TRBV4-1,.
CASSLSADATNEKLFF,TGTGCCAGCAGCTTGTCGGCAGATGCAACTAATGAAAAACTGTTTTTT,TRBJ1-4,.,TRBV11-2,.
CSARDQAEQYF,TGCAGTGCTAGAGATCAGGCCGAGCAGTACTTC,TRBJ2-7,.,TRBV20-1,few
CSARDRPGEYNGQFF,TGCAGTGCTAGAGATCGGCCGGGGGAATACAATGGGCAGTTCTTC,TRBJ2-1,.,TRBV20-1,.
CATSGAGTQETQYF,TGTGCCACCAGTGGGGCAGGGACACAAGAGACCCAGTACTTC,TRBJ2-5,.,TRBV24-1,few
CASHAVAPTGNTIYF,TGTGCCAGCCACGCAGTAGCCCCCACTGGAAACACCATATATTTT,TRBJ1-3,.,TRBV7-9,few
CASSYGLWQEAFF,TGTGCCAGCAGTTACGGGTTGTGGCAAGAAGCTTTCTTT,TRBJ1-1,.,TRBV6-2/TRBV6-3,few
CASSLVYYEQYF,TGTGCCAGCAGCTTAGTCTACTACGAGCAGTACTTC,TRBJ2-7,.,TRBV11-2,.
CASSAGTGEFGLETQYF,TGTGCCAGCAGCGCCGGGACAGGGGAGTTTGGGTTAGAGACCCAGTACTTC,TRBJ2-5,TRBD1,TRBV9,.
CSAHRGEETQYF,TGCAGCGCACACAGGGGTGAGGAGACCCAGTACTTC,TRBJ2-5,TRBD1,TRBV29-1,.